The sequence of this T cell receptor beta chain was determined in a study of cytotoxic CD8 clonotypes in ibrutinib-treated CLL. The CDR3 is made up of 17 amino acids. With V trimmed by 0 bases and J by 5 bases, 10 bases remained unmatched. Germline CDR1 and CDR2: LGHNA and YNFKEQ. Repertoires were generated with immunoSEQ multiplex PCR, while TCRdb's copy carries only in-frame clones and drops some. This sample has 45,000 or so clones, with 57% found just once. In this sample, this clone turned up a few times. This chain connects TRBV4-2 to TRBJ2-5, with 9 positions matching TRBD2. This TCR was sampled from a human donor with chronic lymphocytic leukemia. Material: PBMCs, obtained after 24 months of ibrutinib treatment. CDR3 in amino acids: CASSQEYRRGGRETQYF. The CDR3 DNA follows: TGTGCCAGCAGCCAAGAGTATCGGCGGGGGGGCCGGGAGACCCAGTACTTC.